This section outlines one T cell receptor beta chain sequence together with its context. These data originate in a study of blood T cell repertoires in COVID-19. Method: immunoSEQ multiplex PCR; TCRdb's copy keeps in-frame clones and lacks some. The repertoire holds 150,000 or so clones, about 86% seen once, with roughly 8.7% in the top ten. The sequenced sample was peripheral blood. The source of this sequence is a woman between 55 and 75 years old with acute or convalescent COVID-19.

CDR3 sequence (DNA): TGTGCCAGCTCTCGACAGGGAGACACTGAAGCTTTCTTT. Translated, it gives CASSRQGDTEAFF. The chain joins TRBV18 to TRBJ1-1, with TRBD1 matching 7 bases. CDR1 is KGHSH and CDR2 is LQKENI in the germline V gene. After removal of 6 bases from V and 3 bases from J, the junction contained 4 bases not matched to a gene. The CDR3 runs to 13 residues. Using reference TRBV18 and TRBJ1-1 for the parts outside the CDR3, the full variable domain is NAGVMQNPRHLVRRRGQEARLRCSPMKGHSHVYWYRQLPEEGLKFMVYLQKENIIDESGMPKERFSAEFPKEGPSILRIQQVVRGDSAAYFCASSRQGDTEAFFGQGTRLTVV.